The clone carrying this T cell receptor beta chain was counted many times. The target antigen is unknown. The entry originates in a study of CD8+CD57+ T cells in acquired aplastic anemia. Study-level background: CD4+ and CD8+ cells, once sorted, gave DNA averaging roughly 3 ug. General study points: Patients shared around 30 CD8+ CDR3 sequences with controls.

V was clipped by 4 bases and J by 5 bases, with 18 bases between them. The CDR3 has 17 residues. CDR3 and TCR beta VDJ profiling relied on genomic DNA as the template. TCRdb analysed the reads with MiXCR anew, one entry per CDR3 protein. This sample carries about 180,000 distinct CDR3 sequences, under 50% of them seen once, and the ten largest clones take about 1.8%. Before being chosen for sequencing, patients had shown CD8+CD57+ cell expansion by flow cytometry. Every patient presented with severe acquired aplastic anemia. The chain carries TRBV12-3 or TRBV12-4 and TRBJ1-6; D is unresolved. The specimen was sorted CD4+, CD8+, or CD8+CD57+ T cells (not recorded which) from PBMCs. The TCR comes from a human donor with aplastic anemia. This CDR3 is CASSYRGSLRNNSPLHF. The CDR3 region has the DNA TGTGCCAGCAGTTACCGGGGTTCACTAAGAAATAATTCACCCCTCCACTTT.